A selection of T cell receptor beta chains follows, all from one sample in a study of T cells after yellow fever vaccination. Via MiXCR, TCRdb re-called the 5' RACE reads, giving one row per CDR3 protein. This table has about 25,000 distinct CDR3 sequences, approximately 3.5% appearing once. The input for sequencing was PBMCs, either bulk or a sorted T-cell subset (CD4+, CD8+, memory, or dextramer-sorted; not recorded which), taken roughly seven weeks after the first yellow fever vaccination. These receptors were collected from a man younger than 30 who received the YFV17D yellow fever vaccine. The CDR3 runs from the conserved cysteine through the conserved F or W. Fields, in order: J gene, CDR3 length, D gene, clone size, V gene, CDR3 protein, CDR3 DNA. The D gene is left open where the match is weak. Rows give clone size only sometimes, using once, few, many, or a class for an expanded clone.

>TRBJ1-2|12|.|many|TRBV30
CARNRERYGYTF
TGTGCCCGAAACAGGGAACGCTATGGCTACACCTTC
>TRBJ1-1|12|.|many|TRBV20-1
CSARIIPTEAFF
TGCAGTGCTAGAATTATACCCACTGAAGCTTTCTTT
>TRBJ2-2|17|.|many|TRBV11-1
CASSLAWAAYNTGELFF
TGTGCCAGCAGCTTAGCATGGGCGGCGTATAACACCGGGGAGCTGTTTTTT
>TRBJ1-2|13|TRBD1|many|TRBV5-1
CASSSGQGDGYTF
TGCGCCAGCAGCTCCGGACAGGGGGATGGCTACACCTTC
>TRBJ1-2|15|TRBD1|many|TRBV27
CASSPGQGKNYGYTF
TGTGCCAGCAGTCCGGGACAGGGGAAAAACTATGGCTACACCTTC
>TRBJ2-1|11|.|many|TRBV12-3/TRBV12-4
CASSLKGRRFF
TGTGCCAGCAGTTTAAAGGGACGGCGGTTCTTC
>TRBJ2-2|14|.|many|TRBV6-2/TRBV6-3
CASSYWLGTGELFF
TGTGCCAGCAGTTATTGGTTGGGTACCGGGGAGCTGTTTTTT
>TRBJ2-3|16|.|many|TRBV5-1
CASSSKNIGGTDTQYF
TGCGCCAGCAGCTCTAAGAACATAGGGGGCACAGATACGCAGTATTTT
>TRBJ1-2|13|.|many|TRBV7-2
CASSFPGSYGYTF
TGTGCCAGCAGCTTCCCGGGAAGCTATGGCTACACCTTC
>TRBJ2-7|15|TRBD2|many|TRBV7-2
CASSLSTSGGYEQYF
TGTGCCAGCAGCTTAAGCACTAGCGGGGGGTACGAGCAGTACTTC
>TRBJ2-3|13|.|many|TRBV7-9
CASSGGDTDTQYF
TGTGCCAGCAGCGGCGGGGACACAGATACGCAGTATTTT
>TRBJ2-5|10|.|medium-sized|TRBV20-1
CSARDETQYF
TGCAGTGCTAGAGATGAGACCCAGTACTTC
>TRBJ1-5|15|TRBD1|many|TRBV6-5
CASSSGTDSNQPQHF
TGTGCCAGCAGTTCCGGGACAGATAGCAATCAGCCCCAGCATTTT
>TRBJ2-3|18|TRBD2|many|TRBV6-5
CASSYSMLAGGLGDTQYF
TGTGCCAGCAGTTACTCGATGCTAGCGGGGGGCCTCGGGGATACGCAGTATTTT
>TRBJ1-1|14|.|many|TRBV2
CASSVGEGDTEAFF
TGTGCCAGCAGCGTAGGGGAGGGGGACACTGAAGCTTTCTTT
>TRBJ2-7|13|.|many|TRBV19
CASSIEGTYEQYF
TGTGCCAGTAGTATAGAGGGGACCTACGAGCAGTACTTC
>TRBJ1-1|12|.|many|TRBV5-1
CASSLTGFEAFF
TGCGCCAGCAGCTTGACAGGGTTTGAAGCTTTCTTT
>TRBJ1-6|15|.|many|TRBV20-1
CSARRPGQPYSPLHF
TGCAGTGCTAGGAGGCCCGGTCAGCCCTATTCACCCCTCCACTTT
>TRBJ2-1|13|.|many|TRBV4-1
CASSQVSLNEQFF
TGCGCCAGCAGCCAAGTAAGTTTGAATGAGCAGTTCTTC
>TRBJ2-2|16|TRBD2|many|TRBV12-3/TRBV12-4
CASRGTSGGAGGELFF
TGTGCCAGCAGGGGGACCAGCGGGGGGGCTGGCGGGGAGCTGTTTTTT
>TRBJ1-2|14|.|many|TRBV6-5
CASSYSGEAYGYTF
TGTGCCAGCAGTTACTCAGGGGAAGCCTATGGCTACACCTTC
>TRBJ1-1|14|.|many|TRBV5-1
CASSLEPLNTEAFF
TGCGCCAGCAGTTTGGAGCCATTGAACACTGAAGCTTTCTTT
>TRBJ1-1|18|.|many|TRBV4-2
CASSQDERATGLNTEAFF
TGTGCCAGCAGCCAAGATGAGCGGGCTACAGGTCTTAACACTGAAGCTTTCTTT
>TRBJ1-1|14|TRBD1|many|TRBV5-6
CASSRRTGHTEAFF
TGTGCCAGCAGCCGCCGGACAGGGCACACTGAAGCTTTCTTT
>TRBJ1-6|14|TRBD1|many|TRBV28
CASSIAQGASPLHF
TGTGCCAGCAGCATCGCCCAGGGGGCCTCACCCCTCCACTTT
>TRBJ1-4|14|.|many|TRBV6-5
CASSYLATNEKLFF
TGTGCCAGCAGTTACCTTGCAACTAATGAAAAACTGTTTTTT
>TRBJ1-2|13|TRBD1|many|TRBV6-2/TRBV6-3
CASTLDRDYGYTF
TGTGCCAGCACCCTCGACAGGGACTATGGCTACACCTTC
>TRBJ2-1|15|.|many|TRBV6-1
CASSGGGRTYNEQFF
TGTGCCAGCAGTGGGGGGGGCCGGACCTACAATGAGCAGTTCTTC
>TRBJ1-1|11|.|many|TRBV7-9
CASSLLVRAFF
TGTGCCAGCAGCTTACTGGTTAGAGCTTTCTTT
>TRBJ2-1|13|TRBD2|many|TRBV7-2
CASSLFQRGEQFF
TGTGCCAGCAGCTTATTTCAGCGGGGCGAGCAGTTCTTC
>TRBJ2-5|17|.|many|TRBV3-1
CASSQETRGLGPETQYF
TGTGCCAGCAGCCAAGAAACGCGGGGTTTAGGTCCAGAGACCCAGTACTTC
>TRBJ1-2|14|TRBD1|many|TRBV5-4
CASSLLDRMGGYTF
TGTGCCAGCAGCTTGTTGGACAGGATGGGAGGCTACACCTTC
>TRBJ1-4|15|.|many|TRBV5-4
CASSDQGRANEKLFF
TGTGCCAGCAGCGACCAGGGGAGGGCTAATGAAAAACTGTTTTTT
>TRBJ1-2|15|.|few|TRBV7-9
CASSSLSADRHGYTF
TGTGCCAGCAGCTCCCTATCAGCAGATAGACATGGCTACACCTTC
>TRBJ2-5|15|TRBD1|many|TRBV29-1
CSVKPAGQGMETQYF
TGCAGCGTTAAACCGGCGGGACAGGGGATGGAGACCCAGTACTTC
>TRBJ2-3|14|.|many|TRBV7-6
CASSLAGNTHTQYF
TGTGCCAGCAGCTTAGCGGGAAACACCCATACGCAGTATTTT
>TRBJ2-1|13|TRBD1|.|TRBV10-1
CASRGQGDHEQFF
TGCGCCAGCAGGGGACAGGGTGACCATGAGCAGTTCTTC
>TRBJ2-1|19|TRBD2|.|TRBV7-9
CAICPGGGGLAGPYNEQFF
TGTGCCATCTGCCCGGGTGGGGGGGGACTAGCGGGCCCCTACAATGAGCAGTTCTTC
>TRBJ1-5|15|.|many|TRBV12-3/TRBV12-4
CASRSGVYSNQPQHF
TGTGCCAGCAGATCAGGGGTCTATAGCAATCAGCCCCAGCATTTT
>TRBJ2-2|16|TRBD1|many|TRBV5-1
CASSLFDRENTGELFF
TGCGCCAGCAGCTTGTTCGACAGGGAGAACACCGGGGAGCTGTTTTTT
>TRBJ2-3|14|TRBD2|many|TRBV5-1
CASSQPGGADTQYF
TGCGCCAGCAGCCAACCCGGGGGGGCAGATACGCAGTATTTT
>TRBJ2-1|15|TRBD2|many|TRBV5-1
CASSLLAGSDNEQFF
TGCGCCAGCAGCTTACTAGCGGGGTCCGACAATGAGCAGTTCTTC
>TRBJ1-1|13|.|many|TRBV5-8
CASSLEGFTEAFF
TGTGCCAGCAGCTTGGAAGGATTCACTGAAGCTTTCTTT
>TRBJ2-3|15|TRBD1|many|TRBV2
CASSDTGGGGDTQYF
TGTGCCAGCAGCGATACAGGGGGAGGAGGAGATACGCAGTATTTT
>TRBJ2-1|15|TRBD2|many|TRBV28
CASSQSGSSYNEQFF
TGTGCCAGCAGTCAAAGCGGGAGCTCCTACAATGAGCAGTTCTTC
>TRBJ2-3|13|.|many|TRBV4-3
CASSLGATDTQYF
TGCGCCAGCAGCCTGGGCGCCACAGATACGCAGTATTTT
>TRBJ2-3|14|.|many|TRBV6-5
CASTSGPGTDTQYF
TGTGCCAGCACCTCTGGCCCGGGCACAGATACGCAGTATTTT
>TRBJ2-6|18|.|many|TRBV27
CASSIRQSGLSGANVLTF
TGTGCCAGCAGTATTCGACAGTCCGGACTTTCTGGGGCCAACGTCCTGACTTTC
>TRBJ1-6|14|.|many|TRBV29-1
CSVRPGGLNSPLHF
TGCAGCGTCCGACCGGGGGGGCTGAATTCACCCCTCCACTTT
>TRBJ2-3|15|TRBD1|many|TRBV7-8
CASSPDYRGTDTQYF
TGTGCCAGCAGCCCGGACTACAGGGGGACAGATACGCAGTATTTT
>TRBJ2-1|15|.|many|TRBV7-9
CASSSLRGRGGEQFF
TGTGCCAGCAGCTCCTTGCGGGGAAGAGGTGGTGAGCAGTTCTTC
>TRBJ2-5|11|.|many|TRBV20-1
CSAGPGETQYF
TGCAGTGCTGGCCCGGGGGAGACCCAGTACTTC
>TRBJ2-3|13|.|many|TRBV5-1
CASNGMGEDTQYF
TGCGCCAGCAACGGGATGGGCGAAGATACGCAGTATTTT
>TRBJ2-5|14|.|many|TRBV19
CASSILTSPETQYF
TGTGCCAGTAGTATTTTGACATCGCCGGAGACCCAGTACTTC
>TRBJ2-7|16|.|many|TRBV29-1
CSVEGVAGARDYEQYF
TGCAGCGTTGAGGGTGTGGCCGGAGCAAGAGACTACGAGCAGTACTTC